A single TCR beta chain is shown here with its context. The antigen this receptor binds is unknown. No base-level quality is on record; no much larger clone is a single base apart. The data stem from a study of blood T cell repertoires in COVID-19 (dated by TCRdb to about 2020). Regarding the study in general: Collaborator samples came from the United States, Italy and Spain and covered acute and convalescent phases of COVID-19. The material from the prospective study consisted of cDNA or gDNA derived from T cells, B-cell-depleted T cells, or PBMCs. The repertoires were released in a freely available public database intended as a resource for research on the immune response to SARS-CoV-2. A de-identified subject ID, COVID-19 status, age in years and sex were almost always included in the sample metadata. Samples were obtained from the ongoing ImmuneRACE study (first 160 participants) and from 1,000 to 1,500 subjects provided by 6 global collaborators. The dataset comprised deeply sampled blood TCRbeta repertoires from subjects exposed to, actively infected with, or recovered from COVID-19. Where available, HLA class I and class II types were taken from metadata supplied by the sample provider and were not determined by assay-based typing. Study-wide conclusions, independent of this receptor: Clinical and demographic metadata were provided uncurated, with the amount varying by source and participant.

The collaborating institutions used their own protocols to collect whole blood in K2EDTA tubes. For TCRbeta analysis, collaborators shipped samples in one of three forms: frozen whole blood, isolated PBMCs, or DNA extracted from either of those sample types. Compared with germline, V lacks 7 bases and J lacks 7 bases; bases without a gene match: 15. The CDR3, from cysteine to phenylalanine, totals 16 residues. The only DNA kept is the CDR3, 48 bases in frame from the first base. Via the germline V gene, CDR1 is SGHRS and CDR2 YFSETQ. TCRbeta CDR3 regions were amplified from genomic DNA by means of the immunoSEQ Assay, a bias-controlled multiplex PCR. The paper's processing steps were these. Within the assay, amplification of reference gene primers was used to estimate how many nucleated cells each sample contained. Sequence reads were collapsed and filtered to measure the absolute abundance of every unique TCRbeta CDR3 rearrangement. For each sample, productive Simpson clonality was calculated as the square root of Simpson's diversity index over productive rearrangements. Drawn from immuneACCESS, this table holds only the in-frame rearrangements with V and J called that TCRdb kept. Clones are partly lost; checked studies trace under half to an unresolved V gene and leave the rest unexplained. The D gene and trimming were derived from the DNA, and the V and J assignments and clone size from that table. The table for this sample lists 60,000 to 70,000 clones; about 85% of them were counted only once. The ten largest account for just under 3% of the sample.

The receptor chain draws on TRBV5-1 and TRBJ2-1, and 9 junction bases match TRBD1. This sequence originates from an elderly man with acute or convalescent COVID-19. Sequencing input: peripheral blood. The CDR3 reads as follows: CASRDRERERANEQFF. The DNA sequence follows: TGCGCCAGCCGGGACAGGGAGCGGGAAAGAGCGAATGAGCAGTTCTTC.